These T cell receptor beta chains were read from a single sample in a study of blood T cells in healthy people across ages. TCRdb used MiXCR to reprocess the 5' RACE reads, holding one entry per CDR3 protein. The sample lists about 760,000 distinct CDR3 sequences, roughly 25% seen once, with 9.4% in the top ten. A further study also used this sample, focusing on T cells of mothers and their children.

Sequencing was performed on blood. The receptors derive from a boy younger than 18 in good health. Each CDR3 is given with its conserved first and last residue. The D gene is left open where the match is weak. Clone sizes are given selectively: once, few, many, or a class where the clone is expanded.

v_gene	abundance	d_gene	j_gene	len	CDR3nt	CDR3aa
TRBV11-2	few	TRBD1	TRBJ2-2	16	TGTGCCAGTTTCCCCGGGACAGGGGGCTTCACCGGGGAGCTGTTTTTT	CASFPGTGGFTGELFF
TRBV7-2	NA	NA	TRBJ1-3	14	TGTGCCAGCAGCTTGACCGACTCTGGAAACACCATATATTTT	CASSLTDSGNTIYF
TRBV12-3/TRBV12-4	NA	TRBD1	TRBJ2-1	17	TGTGCCAGCAGTTTCAAGGCGGTGACAGGGGGCGTCGAGACCCAGTATTTC	CASSFKAVTGGVETQYF
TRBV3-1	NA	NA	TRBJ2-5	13	TGTGCCAGCAGCCAGAGGAATACAGAGACCCAGTACTTC	CASSQRNTETQYF
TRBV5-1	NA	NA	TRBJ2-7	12	TGCGCCAGCAGCCTGGTCGGAAGTGAGCAGTACTTC	CASSLVGSEQYF
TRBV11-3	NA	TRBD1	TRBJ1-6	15	TGTGCCAGCAGGGACAGGAGCTCCTATAATTCACCTCCCCACTTT	CASRDRSSYNSPPHF
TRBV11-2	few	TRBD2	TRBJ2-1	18	TGTGCCAGCAGCTTAGGGCTTGGTAGCGGGAGCTCCTACAATGAGCAGTTCTTC	CASSLGLGSGSSYNEQFF
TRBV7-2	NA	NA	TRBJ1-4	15	TGTGCCAGCAGCCCTGACACGGGAAGGAATGAAAAACTGTTTTTT	CASSPDTGRNEKLFF
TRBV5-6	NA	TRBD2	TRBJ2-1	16	TGTGCCAGCAGCGACGGACTAGCGGGGGGGCGGAACGAGCAGTTCTTC	CASSDGLAGGRNEQFF
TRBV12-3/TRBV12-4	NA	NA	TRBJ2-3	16	TGTGCCAGCAGTCGATCCGGACGGGTTAGCGCAGATACGCAGTATTTT	CASSRSGRVSADTQYF
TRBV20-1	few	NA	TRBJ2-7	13	TGCAGTGCTAAGAAGGCAGGGGCCTACGAGCAGTACTTC	CSAKKAGAYEQYF
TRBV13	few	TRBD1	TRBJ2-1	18	TGTGCCAGCAGCTCACCCGGGACAGGGGGCCTAGGAGAGTATGAGCAGTTCTTC	CASSSPGTGGLGEYEQFF
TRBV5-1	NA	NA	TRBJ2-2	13	TGCGCCAGCAGCCTGCCCGGGAGCGGGGAGCTGTTTTTT	CASSLPGSGELFF
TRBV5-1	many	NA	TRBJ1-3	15	TGTGCCAGCAGCCTTCTTCAGGGGACTGGAAACACCATATATTTT	CASSLLQGTGNTIYF
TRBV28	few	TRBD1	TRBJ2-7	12	TGTGCCAGCCGACAGGGGGCCCGCGAGCAGTACTTC	CASRQGAREQYF
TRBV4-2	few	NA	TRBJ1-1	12	TGTGCCAGCAGCCAAGATAAAGCTCAAGCTTTCTTT	CASSQDKAQAFF
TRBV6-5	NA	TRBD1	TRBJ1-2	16	TGTGCCAGCAGTTACTCCGCGGCAGGGGGCATCTATGGCTACACCTTC	CASSYSAAGGIYGYTF
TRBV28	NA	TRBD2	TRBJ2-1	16	TGTGCCAGCAGTCCCGGGACTAGCGGGAGTCACAATGAGCAGTTCTTC	CASSPGTSGSHNEQFF
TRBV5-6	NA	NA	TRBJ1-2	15	TGTGCCAGCAGCGCGGACCCATTTGAAAACTATGGCTACACCTTC	CASSADPFENYGYTF
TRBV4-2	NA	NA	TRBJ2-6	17	TGTGCCAGCAGCCAAGATCAGGACGGGTCTGGGGCCAACGTCCTGACTTTC	CASSQDQDGSGANVLTF
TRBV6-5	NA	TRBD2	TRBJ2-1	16	TGTGCCAGCAGTTTTCTAGCGGGGGGTACCTACAATGAGCAGTTCTTC	CASSFLAGGTYNEQFF
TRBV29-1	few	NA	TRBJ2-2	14	TGCAGCGTTGACGGGGGCGGGAACACCGGGGAGCTGTTTTTT	CSVDGGGNTGELFF
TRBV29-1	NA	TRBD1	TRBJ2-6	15	TGCGCGGGAAAGACAGGGGAAATTGGGGCCAACGTCCTGACTTTC	CAGKTGEIGANVLTF
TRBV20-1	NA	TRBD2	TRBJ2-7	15	TGCAGTGCGCGTCCTGAGACTAGCGCATTTGACGAGCAGTACTTC	CSARPETSAFDEQYF
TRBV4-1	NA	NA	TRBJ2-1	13	TGCGCCAGCAGCCAAGAGGGTTCGCCTGAGCAGTTCTTC	CASSQEGSPEQFF
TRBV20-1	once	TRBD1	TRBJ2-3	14	TGCAGTGCTAGAGATAGGGACAGGACAGATACGCAGTATTTT	CSARDRDRTDTQYF
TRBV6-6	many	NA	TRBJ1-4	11	TGTGCCAGCTCCCGGGGTGAAAAACTGTTTTTT	CASSRGEKLFF
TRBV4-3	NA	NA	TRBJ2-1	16	TGCGCCAGCAGCCAAGGGAGGGGGGCCCCCTACAATGAGCAGTTCTTC	CASSQGRGAPYNEQFF
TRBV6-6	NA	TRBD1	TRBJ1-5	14	TGTGCCAGCAGTTACATAGGGGGCGAAGAGCCCCAGCATTTT	CASSYIGGEEPQHF
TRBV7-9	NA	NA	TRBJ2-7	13	TGTGCCAGCAGCTTAGGGGAGGTGTACGAGCAGTACTTC	CASSLGEVYEQYF
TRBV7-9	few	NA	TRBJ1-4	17	TGTGCCAGCAGCCTTAGACAGACCGGAAGCACTAATGAAAAACTGTTTTTT	CASSLRQTGSTNEKLFF
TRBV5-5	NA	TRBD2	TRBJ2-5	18	TGTGCCAGCAGCTTACCGGGACTAGTGGGAGGACTCCAAGAGACCCAGTACTTC	CASSLPGLVGGLQETQYF
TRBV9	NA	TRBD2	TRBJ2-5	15	TGTGCCAGCAGCGTGGGACTAGCGGGAGAAGAGACCCAGTACTTC	CASSVGLAGEETQYF
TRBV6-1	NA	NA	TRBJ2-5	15	TGTGCCAGCAGTGCTGAGGGGTCCTTCGGGAGGACCCAGTACTTC	CASSAEGSFGRTQYF
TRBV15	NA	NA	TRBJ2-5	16	TGTGCCACCAGCAGACCTGGCTGGGAATACCAAGAGACCCAGTACTTC	CATSRPGWEYQETQYF
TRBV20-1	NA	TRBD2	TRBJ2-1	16	TGCAGTGCTAGACGGCAGGGACTAGCGGGAGAAGGTGAGCAGTTCTTC	CSARRQGLAGEGEQFF
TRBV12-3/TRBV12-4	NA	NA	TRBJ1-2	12	TGTGCCGGGAGAGACAGCAACTATGGCTACACCTTC	CAGRDSNYGYTF
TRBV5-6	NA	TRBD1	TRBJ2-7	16	TGTGCCAGCAGCTTGTTCCTGCGACAGGGAACCGGCGAGCAGTACTTC	CASSLFLRQGTGEQYF
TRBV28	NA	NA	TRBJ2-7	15	TGTGCCAGCAGGGTCCCGGACGAGAGGGTATACGAGCAGTACTTC	CASRVPDERVYEQYF
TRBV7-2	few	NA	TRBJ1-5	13	TGTGCCAGCAGCCCCACCTCTTATCAGCCCCAGCATTTT	CASSPTSYQPQHF
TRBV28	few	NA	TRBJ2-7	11	TGTGCCAGCAGAGAGTCCTACGAGCAGTACTTC	CASRESYEQYF
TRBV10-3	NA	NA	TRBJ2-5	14	TGTGCCATCAGTGAGTCGGGCAGGGAAGAGACCCAGTACTTC	CAISESGREETQYF
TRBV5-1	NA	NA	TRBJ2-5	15	TGCGCCAGCAGCTCCGGCTGGTTAGGAGGAGAGACCCAGTACTTC	CASSSGWLGGETQYF
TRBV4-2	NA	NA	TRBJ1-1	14	TGTGCCAGCCGACAGACGGAGTTGGGGACTGAAGCTTTCTTT	CASRQTELGTEAFF
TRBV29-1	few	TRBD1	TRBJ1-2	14	TGCAGCGTTGAATTTGGGACAGTTAACTATGGCTACACCTTC	CSVEFGTVNYGYTF
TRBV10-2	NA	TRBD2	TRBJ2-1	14	TGCGCCAGCAAAGGAGCGGGACCTTACAATGAGCAGTTCTTC	CASKGAGPYNEQFF
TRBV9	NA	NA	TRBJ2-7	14	TGTGCCAGCAGCACTCGGGACGGCCTCTACGAGCAGTACTTC	CASSTRDGLYEQYF
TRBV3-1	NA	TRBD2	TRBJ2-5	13	TGTACCAGCAGCCAAGATGAGCGGGGGGGTCTGTTCTTC	CTSSQDERGGLFF
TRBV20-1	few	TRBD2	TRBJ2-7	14	TGCAGTGCTGCCGGGACTAGCGGACTCTACGAGCAGTACTTC	CSAAGTSGLYEQYF
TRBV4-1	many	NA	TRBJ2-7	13	TGCGCCAGCAGCCAAGAAGGTTTCTACGAGCAGTACTTC	CASSQEGFYEQYF
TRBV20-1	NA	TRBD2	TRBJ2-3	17	TGCAGTGCTGAGGGACTAGCGGGAGGGGAACCAGCAGATACGCAGTATTTT	CSAEGLAGGEPADTQYF
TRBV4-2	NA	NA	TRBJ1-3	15	TGTGCCAGCAGCCAAGATTCAGGGACCGTCGGCACCATATATTTT	CASSQDSGTVGTIYF
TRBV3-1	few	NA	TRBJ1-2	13	TGTGCCAGCAGCCAACCGGGGGACTATGGCTACACCTTC	CASSQPGDYGYTF